Reported below is one T cell receptor (beta chain). What it binds is not known. The sample belongs to a study of cytomegalovirus exposure and HLA in healthy donors. Study outcomes and limitations: One cluster of highly shared sequence variants probably arose as a sequencing artifact. Among the CMV-associated chains, a few were confirmed in vitro as specific for CMV antigens. Whilst most TCR sequences proved rare, a subset of public TCRs occurred across many donors.

CDR1 and CDR2 from the germline V gene are MNHNY and SVGAGI (reference sequence). CDR3 length: 14 residues. The V gene end was trimmed by 2 bases and the J gene end by 3 bases; junction bases not matched to a gene: 2. All the people who gave samples were healthy bone marrow donors. The PCR ran on 60 Vbeta and 13 Jbeta primers. TCRdb keeps only in-frame clones here, not all; method: immunoSEQ multiplex PCR. The table lists roughly 100,000 clones, over 75% of them singletons. The chain carries TRBV6-6 and TRBJ2-7, with 9 nucleotides matching TRBD1. Sequencing was performed on PBMCs. This TCR derives from a man younger than 40 in good health and CMV-seropositive. CDR3 nucleotide sequence: TGTGCCAGCAGTTACGGGGACAGGGTCTACGAGCAGTACTTC. This translates into CASSYGDRVYEQYF.